This T cell receptor (beta chain) was captured in a study of blood T cells in healthy people across ages (dated by TCRdb to about 2015). About the investigation overall: Template switching captured roughly one uniquely barcoded TCR beta cDNA molecule per two T cells in model experiments. Using deep sequencing normalized with unique cDNA molecular identifiers, the study measured how TCR beta repertoire diversity changes with age. Four age groups were formed from the donors: young (average approximately 15 years), middle-aged (around 41), aged (around 68) and long-lived (less than 85). Using the same blood draw, the study looked at two additional independent replicas of 1 million unique cDNA reads for two donors, one aged 18 to 30 and the other aged 80 or older. Here is what the overall study found, with its caveats: Compared with the aged group, more naive CD4+ T cells, fewer expanded clones and increased TCR diversity were shown by the long-lived group, suggesting age selection. Observed TCR beta diversity per million T cells fell roughly linearly with age, and a significant reduction was already apparent by age around 36. Estimates of total diversity from one million sequenced T cells were regarded as lower bounds and underestimates. Because the CMV infection status of the donors was unknown, age-related changes in expanded clonotypes may potentially have been confounded. Conclusive comparison of naive and antigen-experienced compartments was prevented by the profiling of bulk unsorted PBMCs. There was a strong correlation between observed TCR beta diversity and the percentage of naive T cells measured by flow cytometry.

V is shortened by 5 bases, J by 8 bases, and the region joining them spans 16 bases. Including the terminal cysteine and phenylalanine, the CDR3 comprises 14 residues. Only the CDR3 region is kept as DNA, spanning 42 bases read in frame from base 1. The germline V gene (reference sequence) yields MNHEY for CDR1 and SMNVEV for CDR2. Systemically healthy Caucasian individuals from Russia, some 38 in total and aged roughly 6 to 95 years, were included as donors. Each donor gave around 9 milliliters of peripheral blood, collected into EDTA-treated Vacutainer tubes. Ficoll-Paque density-gradient centrifugation was used to isolate PBMCs, with at least 7 million obtained per sample. Trizol reagent was used to extract total RNA from the PBMCs, yielding at least 5.5 micrograms per sample. The percentages of naive CD45RAhigh/CD27high T cells were determined by flow cytometry on a PBMC aliquot from every donor.

The protocol used for the library was 5' RACE. Sequencing was performed on an Illumina HiSeq 2500. A second about 7 to 12 cycle PCR used a sample-barcoded 5' primer and a J-beta primer mix. A unique molecular identifier was introduced onto each TCR beta cDNA molecule by a template-switch 5' adaptor carrying 12 random nucleotides. Each sample yielded at least 2.5 million CDR3-containing paired-end reads. First-strand cDNA was synthesized from all RNA with the Mint cDNA synthesis kit, primed by a TRBC-specific oligonucleotide. All cDNA was treated with uracil-DNA glycosylase and then went through a first 18-cycle PCR with the universal primers M1SS and BC2_uni_R. The authors' analysis ran thus. For normalization, 1 million high-quality reads were randomly selected from each sample, with every read carrying a distinct molecular identifier. Instead of being binned into consensus sequences, reads with shared molecular identifiers were discarded. MiTCR, set to a Q25 quality threshold and the strictest error-elimination algorithm, was used for CDR3 identification, clonotype clustering and error correction. A nonparametric unseen species model using Euler transformation provided a lower-bound estimate of total TCR beta diversity. In TCRdb, the public reads were trimmed at Q25 with fastp and aligned with MiXCR, with productive beta chains retained. CDR3 protein sequences are deduplicated, and each keeps its most common genes and DNA. The V and J calls were not made by the authors but by TCRdb's processing. For this sample the table gives more than 900,000 distinct CDR3 sequences, of which less than 25% were detected only once. The top ten clonotypes cover about 0.8% of the sample.

As for this clonotype: It lacks a known antigen. No quality values exist for individual bases; no much larger clone is one base distant.

These records were also assigned to another study, of T cells of mothers and their children. As noted in the second study: The donors were nine systemically healthy Caucasian individuals, made up of three mothers and their six children. cDNA synthesis consumed the entire amount of extracted RNA, loaded at approximately 1.6 ug RNA in each 15 ul reaction. Sample barcodes and 2-4 random nucleotides were added via the M1S primer in the second PCR. Each mother yielded over 9.5 million TCR beta CDR3 reads and each child about 3 million reads. In both related and unrelated pairs, thymic selection shapes the output of TCR recombination in a similar way, with inherited differences having only a minor effect. Normalized repertoire overlap in related mother-child pairs was always slightly higher than in unrelated mother-child pairs, but the difference was never significant. No persistent microchimeric T cell clones were found, with a detection sensitivity of approximately 95 clones per million clonotypes. Deep NGS was used in the study to compare the TCR beta repertoires of mothers and children and to look for features that separate related mother-child pairs from unrelated individuals. Mothers averaged about 40 +/- 4 years of age and children averaged around 10 +/- 4 years. After adapters were ligated using NEBNext reagents, the libraries underwent 100+100 nt paired-end sequencing on an Illumina HiSeq 2000. To avoid cross-contamination, the mother libraries and the child libraries were prepared a month apart and sequenced in separate runs. For each donor, between about 500,000 and 2,200,000 distinct TCR beta clonotypes were identified. Naive TCR beta clonotypes were estimated from low-frequency clonotypes matched to each donor's FACS-determined naive share, without sorting.

The sequenced material came from blood. The sequence is built from TRBV27 and TRBJ2-1; the D gene cannot be resolved reliably. The TCR sequence derives from a girl aged 2 to 10 in good health. The sequenced DNA: TGTGCCAGCAGTCGCGGACGAATGTCGTATGAGCAGTTCTTC. Its translation reads: CASSRGRMSYEQFF.